These T cell receptor beta chains were read from a single sample in a study of blood T cell repertoires in COVID-19. Clones were read by immunoSEQ multiplex PCR, and TCRdb kept only the in-frame ones, dropping some. The sample holds under 300,000 clones, 70% to 75% seen once. Sequenced sample: peripheral blood. The source is a woman aged 80 or older with acute or convalescent COVID-19. Each CDR3 is given with its conserved first and last residue. Fields, in order: D gene, J gene, clone size, V gene, CDR3 protein, CDR3 DNA. D genes are given only for firm matches. Clone size is not always given. Where it is, it says once, few, many or a class for expanded clones.

>-|TRBJ2-1|many|TRBV18
CASSPIGGGAYNEQFF
TGTGCCAGCTCACCAATTGGAGGGGGGGCTTACAATGAGCAGTTCTTC
>-|TRBJ1-1|once|TRBV19
CASSATAFINTEAFF
TGTGCCAGTAGTGCGACAGCTTTTATAAACACTGAAGCTTTCTTT
>TRBD1|TRBJ1-4|-|TRBV2
CASSEGDSRQKLFF
TGTGCCAGCAGTGAAGGGGACAGCCGGCAAAAACTGTTTTTT
>TRBD1|TRBJ2-1|-|TRBV7-7
CASSRGTGSVNEQFF
TGTGCCAGCAGCAGAGGGACAGGGTCCGTAAATGAGCAGTTCTTC
>-|TRBJ2-7|few|TRBV3-1/TRBV3-2
CASSHLDRFHEQYF
TGTGCCAGCAGCCACCTAGACAGGTTCCACGAGCAGTACTTC
>-|TRBJ1-6|-|TRBV6-5
CASSYPRSYNSPLHF
TGTGCCAGCAGTTACCCCCGGAGCTATAATTCACCCCTCCACTTT
>-|TRBJ1-2|-|TRBV6-5
CASSYSISGKGYGYTF
TGTGCCAGCAGTTACTCAATATCAGGGAAGGGTTATGGCTACACCTTC
>-|TRBJ2-5|-|TRBV6-5
CASSGGALQETQYF
TGTGCCAGCAGCGGCGGGGCCCTCCAAGAGACCCAGTACTTC
>TRBD2|TRBJ2-1|-|TRBV7-2
CASSLGTSGGGEQFF
TGTGCCAGCAGCTTAGGGACTAGCGGGGGAGGTGAGCAGTTCTTC
>TRBD1|TRBJ1-1|-|TRBV29-1
CSGGTGLNTEAFF
TGCAGCGGGGGGACAGGCTTGAACACTGAAGCTTTCTTT
>TRBD1|TRBJ2-5|few|TRBV6-5
CASSYSGQAKSTQYF
TGTGCCAGCAGTTATTCCGGACAGGCGAAGTCAACCCAGTACTTC
>-|TRBJ2-5|-|TRBV5-6
CASSKGLVQETQYF
TGTGCCAGCAGTAAAGGACTCGTACAAGAGACCCAGTACTTC
>TRBD1|TRBJ1-5|-|TRBV6-6
CATDDRVNQPQHF
TGTGCCACCGACGACAGGGTAAATCAGCCCCAGCATTTT
>TRBD1|TRBJ1-2|-|TRBV27
CASSPMSAETGYGYTF
TGTGCCAGCAGTCCAATGTCCGCCGAGACAGGGTATGGCTACACCTTC
>TRBD1|TRBJ2-7|-|TRBV6-2/TRBV6-3
CASSYSFPGQNYEQYF
TGTGCCAGCAGTTACTCGTTTCCGGGACAGAACTACGAGCAGTACTTC
>-|TRBJ2-7|-|TRBV6-2/TRBV6-3
CASSYRQLYEQYF
TGTGCCAGCAGTTATCGACAGCTCTACGAGCAGTACTTC
>-|TRBJ2-5|-|TRBV2
CASSVGGWETQYF
TGTGCCAGCAGTGTTGGGGGGTGGGAGACCCAGTACTTC
>-|TRBJ2-3|-|TRBV11-2
CASSFGGGTPDTQYF
TGTGCCAGCAGCTTCGGGGGAGGCACGCCAGATACGCAGTATTTT
>-|TRBJ1-2|-|TRBV19
CASSSGTTNYGYTF
TGTGCCAGTAGTTCCGGGACAACTAACTATGGCTACACCTTC
>-|TRBJ1-5|-|TRBV18
CASSEDRSQPQHF
TGTGCCAGCTCAGAAGACAGGAGTCAGCCCCAGCATTTT
>TRBD2|TRBJ2-1|-|TRBV27
CASTSRSAGWGNEQFF
TGTGCCAGCACCTCACGGTCAGCGGGGTGGGGGAATGAGCAGTTCTTC
>-|TRBJ1-2|-|TRBV18
CASSPAGDNYGYTF
TGTGCCAGCTCACCAGCAGGGGACAACTATGGCTACACCTTC
>-|TRBJ2-2|-|TRBV5-5
CASSPADFTGELFF
TGTGCCAGCAGCCCGGCGGACTTCACCGGGGAGCTGTTTTTT
>-|TRBJ2-3|many|TRBV4-3
CASSQGSGGTESTDTQYF
TGCGCCAGCAGCCAAGGGTCCGGCGGGACAGAAAGCACAGATACGCAGTATTTT
>-|TRBJ2-3|-|TRBV6-6
CASSYSFPDTQYF
TGTGCCAGCAGTTACTCCTTCCCAGATACGCAGTATTTT
>-|TRBJ2-2|-|TRBV7-2
CASSLGQGTGELFF
TGTGCCAGCAGCTTAGGGCAGGGTACCGGGGAGCTGTTTTTT
>TRBD1|TRBJ1-1|-|TRBV2
CASSPLISGTGSLEAFF
TGTGCCAGCAGTCCCCTAATCTCCGGGACAGGGTCTCTTGAAGCTTTCTTT
>-|TRBJ1-6|-|TRBV6-1
CASSAHRVVAFSPLHF
TGTGCCAGCAGTGCCCACAGGGTTGTAGCCTTTTCACCCCTCCACTTT
>-|TRBJ1-2|few|TRBV5-8
CASSWADNYGYTF
TGTGCCAGCAGCTGGGCCGATAACTATGGCTACACCTTC
>-|TRBJ1-5|-|TRBV5-6
CASSLGDNQPQHF
TGTGCCAGCAGCTTGGGAGACAATCAGCCCCAGCATTTT
>-|TRBJ1-2|-|TRBV9
CASSTPKGERNYGYTF
TGTGCCAGCAGCACCCCTAAGGGGGAAAGAAACTATGGCTACACCTTC
>TRBD1|TRBJ2-3|-|TRBV2
CASSLAGTGVTDTQYF
TGTGCCAGCAGTTTGGCCGGGACAGGGGTGACAGATACGCAGTATTTT
>-|TRBJ2-7|-|TRBV7-9
CASSSQGGYYEQYF
TGTGCCAGCAGCTCGCAGGGGGGTTACTACGAGCAGTACTTC
>-|TRBJ1-3|-|TRBV7-9
CASSLALSSGNTIYF
TGTGCCAGCAGCTTAGCGCTGAGCTCTGGAAACACCATATATTTT
>TRBD2|TRBJ2-7|-|TRBV19
CASSAGTSGTYEQYF
TGTGCCAGTAGTGCCGGGACTAGCGGCACCTACGAGCAGTACTTC
>TRBD1|TRBJ1-6|once|TRBV23-1
CASSTPRDSPIILHF
TGCGCCAGCAGTACCCCCCGGGACAGCCCTATAATCCTCCACTTT
>-|TRBJ2-1|once|TRBV7-2
CASSPPGGQPSNEQFF
TGTGCCAGCAGCCCCCCCGGGGGACAGCCCTCCAATGAGCAGTTCTTC
>-|TRBJ2-5|-|TRBV7-2
CASSLNMRETQYF
TGTGCCAGCAGCTTAAACATGCGGGAGACCCAGTACTTC
>-|TRBJ1-3|-|TRBV6-5
CASSYNSGNTIYF
TGTGCCAGCAGTTATAACAGTGGAAACACCATATATTTT
>-|TRBJ2-4|-|TRBV30
CAWSTGAENIQYF
TGTGCCTGGAGTACGGGAGCGGAAAACATTCAGTACTTC
>-|TRBJ1-1|-|TRBV29-1
CSVEGLGGRLGTEAFF
TGCAGCGTTGAAGGGCTAGGAGGGCGGCTGGGCACTGAAGCTTTCTTT
>TRBD2|TRBJ2-1|-|TRBV15
CATSGYGAGYNEQFF
TGTGCCACCAGCGGATACGGAGCGGGATACAATGAGCAGTTCTTC
>-|TRBJ2-4|-|TRBV2
CASSIQGSGLLAKNIQYF
TGTGCCAGCAGTATACAGGGTTCGGGCCTTCTAGCCAAAAACATTCAGTACTTC
>TRBD1|TRBJ1-1|few|TRBV15
CATSLDRGPLYEAFF
TGTGCCACCAGCCTGGACAGGGGGCCGTTGTATGAAGCTTTCTTT